Listed here are 29 T cell receptor beta chains from one sample, sequenced in a study of cytomegalovirus exposure and HLA in healthy donors. Method: immunoSEQ multiplex PCR; TCRdb's copy keeps in-frame clones and lacks some. The repertoire holds about 120,000 clones, around 85% seen once, with around 1.9% in the top ten. Sequencing was carried out using PBMCs. These TCRs come from a woman in her 30s in good health and CMV-seronegative.

As for this clone: The junction shows a germline mismatch at one end, possibly a read error. Within the sample, other DNA sequences also encode this same CDR3. The CDR3 is CASSDTGTGMWQPQHF. The CDR3 DNA reads as TGCGCCAGCAGCGACACCGGGACAGGGATGTGGCAGCCCCAGCATTTT. The chain uses TRBV7-9 and TRBJ1-5; 9 bases are shared with TRBD1. The germline V gene encodes CDR1 SEHNR and CDR2 FQNEAQ (reference sequence). This CDR3 spans 16 amino acids.

The chain combines TRBV4-1 with TRBJ1-4; D is undetermined. The V end lost 3 bases, the J end lost 8 bases, and 16 bases lay between the germline ends. This CDR3 region has 15 residues. The V gene's germline CDR1 is MGHRA and CDR2 YSYEKL. CDR3 loop: CASSQASPRREKLFF. The CDR3 nucleotides read TGCGCCAGCAGCCAGGCGTCTCCGAGGCGGGAAAAACTGTTTTTT.

A single count supports this clone. The V and J genes are TRBV7-2 and TRBJ2-7, with D possibly being TRBD2 (5 bases). Germline CDR1 reads SGHTA; CDR2 reads FQGNSA. The CDR3 has 16 residues. V lost 0 bases to trimming and J lost 4 bases, with 16 bases between them. The CDR3 DNA sequence: TGTGCCAGCAGCTTAGCAGGAGTGGTGGCGGGTTACGAGCAGTACTTC. Protein sequence: CASSLAGVVAGYEQYF.

The V gene is TRBV7-2, the J gene TRBJ2-1; D unresolved. CDR3 length equals 13 residues. CDR1 is SGHTA and CDR2 is FQGNSA in the germline V gene. Between the trimmed V and J ends, which lost 4 bases and 0 bases, there was a span of 4 bases. In DNA, the CDR3 is TGTGCCAGCAGCTCAGGCTCCTACAATGAGCAGTTCTTC. Amino acids: CASSSGSYNEQFF.

The J gene is TRBJ1-4, the V gene TRBV9, with D possibly TRBD1 on 5 matching bases. CDR3 length: 16 amino acids. V was cut by 0 bases and J by 5 bases, with 14 bases left in between. Per the germline V gene, CDR1 is SGDLS and CDR2 is YYNGEE. The CDR3 region is CASSVDGGGTNEKLFF. CDR3 in DNA: TGTGCCAGCAGCGTAGACGGTGGAGGGACGAATGAAAAACTGTTTTTT.

In this sample, this clone turned up a few times. The chain combines TRBV7-2 with TRBJ2-7; no definite D call. Germline lookup yields CDR1 SGHTA and CDR2 FQGNSA. The CDR3 spans 12 residues. V was shortened by 2 bases and J by 3 bases, with 5 bases between the two germline ends. DNA for the CDR3: TGTGCCAGCAGCTTACCCCACTACGAGCAGTACTTC. Its translation is CASSLPHYEQYF.

This clone was recorded only once. The V gene is TRBV6-4, the J gene TRBJ2-1; TRBD1 aligns across 11 bases. Trimming removed 4 bases from V and 7 bases from J; junction bases left unmatched: 9. The CDR3 consists of 16 residues. Germline CDR1 MRHNA, CDR2 SNTAGT. CDR3 amino acids: CASSVLPGQGGNEQFF. For the CDR3, the DNA is TGTGCCAGCAGTGTCTTACCGGGACAGGGGGGTAATGAGCAGTTCTTC.

The chain has TRBV19 and TRBJ1-2; D is ambiguous. The CDR3 spans 14 residues. Looked up from germline, CDR1 is LNHDA and CDR2 is SQIVND (reference sequence). V lost 5 bases and J lost 5, with 15 bases in between. In DNA form, the CDR3 reads TGTGCCAGTAGTCCCAGGTCGGAACTTTATGGCTACACCTTC. This sequence encodes CASSPRSELYGYTF.

V is TRBV5-1 and J is TRBJ2-1; 9 bases fit TRBD2. Unmatched junction bases numbered 5, after V lost 2 bases and J lost 5 bases. From germline, CDR1 is SGHRS and CDR2 YFSETQ. This CDR3 is 15 amino acids long. CDR3: CASSFSGGRDNEQFF. As DNA, the CDR3 is TGCGCCAGCAGCTTTAGCGGGGGTAGGGACAATGAGCAGTTCTTC.

This clone was observed a single time. The rearrangement joins TRBV9 to TRBJ2-7; 8 nucleotides align to TRBD2. Trimming removed 0 bases from V and 5 bases from J; junction bases left unmatched: 13. The CDR3 covers 17 residues. In germline, CDR1 is SGDLS, CDR2 YYNGEE. The CDR3 sequence: CASSVGISGEKLNEQYF. In DNA, the CDR3 is TGTGCCAGCAGCGTAGGAATTAGCGGGGAGAAATTGAACGAGCAGTACTTC.

This clone was counted a few times. V usage is TRBV11-2 and J usage is TRBJ1-6, with 11 bases fitting TRBD1. With 5 bases clipped from V and 9 bases from J, the junction kept 3 bases outside the gene matches. Germline lookup yields CDR1 SGHAT and CDR2 FQNNGV. CDR3 size: 14 residues. The CDR3 nucleotides read TGTGCCAGCAGCCCTGGGACAGGGGGTTCACCCCTCCACTTT. Translation gives CASSPGTGGSPLHF.

The V call is TRBV11-2, the J call TRBJ1-1, with 9 bases identical to TRBD1. The CDR3 loop spans 16 amino acids. The V and J ends lost 5 bases and 0 bases, in that order; junction bases with no gene match: 7. Germline CDR1 SGHAT, CDR2 FQNNGV. CDR3 DNA: TGTGCCAGCAGCCCCCGGACAGGGGCCATGAACACTGAAGCTTTCTTT. Its protein is CASSPRTGAMNTEAFF. The full variable domain, completed using reference TRBV11-2 and TRBJ1-1, is EAGVAQSPRYKIIEKRQSVAFWCNPISGHATLYWYQQILGQGPKLLIQFQNNGVVDDSQLPKDRFSAERLKGVDSTLKIQPAKLEDSAVYLCASSPRTGAMNTEAFFGQGTRLTVV.

The rearrangement joins TRBV9 to TRBJ1-2; D possibly corresponds to TRBD1 (5 bases). The CDR3 has 14 residues. Germline V lookup: CDR1 SGDLS, CDR2 YYNGEE. V lost 0 bases, J lost 7 bases, and 13 bases lay in between. The CDR3 is CASSVDGRASGYTF. For the CDR3, the DNA is TGTGCCAGCAGCGTAGACGGCAGGGCCAGTGGCTACACCTTC. The variable domain in full, completed from reference TRBV9 and TRBJ1-2, reads DSGVTQTPKHLITATGQRVTLRCSPRSGDLSVYWYQQSLDQGLQFLIQYYNGEERAKGNILERFSAQQFPDLHSELNLSSLELGDSALYFCASSVDGRASGYTFGSGTRLTVV.

This chain connects TRBV5-3 to TRBJ2-7; a weak D match, TRBD1 (6 bases). TRBV5-3 is identified as an open reading frame with a role that is uncertain. Trimming took 1 base from V and 2 from J, leaving 13 bases between them. The CDR3 is 15 residues long. The CDR3, as DNA: TGTGCCAGAAGCTTGTACAGGGAACCACCCTACGAGCAGTACTTC. Encoded protein: CARSLYREPPYEQYF.

The V call is TRBV7-3, the J call TRBJ1-1; D may be TRBD1 (5 bases). V lost 2 bases, J lost 0 bases, and 13 bases lay in between. Germline values: CDR1 SGHTA, CDR2 FQGTGA. The CDR3 covers 16 residues. The DNA of the CDR3 is TGTGCCAGCAGCTTAGCGCTAGGGGTGTTGAACACTGAAGCTTTCTTT. Protein: CASSLALGVLNTEAFF.

The rearrangement links TRBV11-2 to TRBJ2-3; TRBD2 matches 13 bases. The V segment lost 2 bases and the J segment 3 bases; nucleotides outside the gene matches: 11. Germline loops: CDR1 SGHAT, CDR2 FQNNGV. The CDR3 has 19 amino acids. CDR3 bases: TGTGCCAGCAGCTTATACTTCCGGACTAGCGGGGGTGGTACAGATACGCAGTATTTT. Protein product: CASSLYFRTSGGGTDTQYF. Looking up the rest from reference TRBV11-2 and TRBJ2-3 gives the full variable domain: EAGVAQSPRYKIIEKRQSVAFWCNPISGHATLYWYQQILGQGPKLLIQFQNNGVVDDSQLPKDRFSAERLKGVDSTLKIQPAKLEDSAVYLCASSLYFRTSGGGTDTQYFGPGTRLTVL.

This clone has only one observation. The chain couples TRBV7-2 to TRBJ1-2, with 9 bases identical to TRBD1. Germline V gene data show CDR1 as SGHTA and CDR2 as FQGNSA. V lost 3 bases and J lost 7; bases outside the gene matches: 6. The CDR3 sequence is 14 residues long. CDR3 sequence (DNA): TGTGCCAGCAGCTTGGACGGGACAGGGAGTGGCTACACCTTC. The encoded protein is CASSLDGTGSGYTF. Full variable domain (remainder filled in from reference TRBV7-2 and TRBJ1-2): GAGVSQSPSNKVTEKGKDVELRCDPISGHTALYWYRQSLGQGLEFLIYFQGNSAPDKSGLPSDRFSAERTGGSVSTLTIQRTQQEDSAVYLCASSLDGTGSGYTFGSGTRLTVV.

The rearrangement uses TRBV27 and TRBJ1-3, with TRBD1 identical over 9 bases. The CDR3 is 13 amino acids. The V gene end was trimmed by 6 bases and the J gene end by 7 bases; junction bases not matched to a gene: 4. Germline loops: CDR1 MNHEY, CDR2 SMNVEV (reference sequence). CDR3 sequence (DNA): TGTGCCAGCAGCCGACAGGGGGAGAACACCATATATTTT. This codes for CASSRQGENTIYF.

The chain combines TRBV6-5 with TRBJ2-3; 7 nucleotides agree with TRBD2. The CDR3 runs 16 residues. J gave up 4 bases and V 0 bases, and 7 bases lay outside the gene matches. Looked up from germline, CDR1 is MNHEY and CDR2 is SVGAGI. Written as DNA, the CDR3 is TGTGCCAGCAGTTACTCGGGAGGGGCCTCCCCAGATACGCAGTATTTT. Translating it yields CASSYSGGASPDTQYF.

In its sample, this clone was seen once. The chain recombines TRBV7-9 with TRBJ1-6, with D perhaps matching TRBD1 (5 bases). Trimming removed 1 base at V and 7 bases at J, with 17 bases between. The germline CDR1 and CDR2 sequences are SEHNR and FQNEAQ (reference sequence). There are 17 residues in the CDR3. The CDR3 sequence: CASSLEGGASHNSPLHF. CDR3 sequence (DNA): TGTGCCAGCAGCTTAGAGGGCGGGGCCAGTCACAATTCACCCCTCCACTTT.

The chain recombines TRBV19 with TRBJ1-1, with D possibly matching TRBD1 (6 bases). V dropped 4 bases and J dropped 5 bases, with 17 bases sitting between them. Germline assignment: CDR1 LNHDA and CDR2 SQIVND (reference sequence). CDR3 length: 15 amino acids. Written as DNA, the CDR3 is TGTGCCAGTAGTACCTACAGGGTACTAAGGACTGAAGCTTTCTTT. As protein: CASSTYRVLRTEAFF.

This rearrangement joins TRBV4-1 to TRBJ1-2; D may be TRBD1 (5 bases). This CDR3 is 17 amino acids long. CDR1 MGHRA and CDR2 YSYEKL come from the germline V gene. Trimming removed 0 bases at V and 4 bases at J, with 18 bases between. The CDR3 region has the DNA TGCGCCAGCAGCCAAGATGTGCGGCAGGGATTTTTCTATGGCTACACCTTC. This gives the protein CASSQDVRQGFFYGYTF.

The gene calls are TRBV6-5 and TRBJ1-1; TRBD1 aligns across 10 bases. CDR1 is MNHEY, CDR2 SVGAGI, per germline. The CDR3 has 15 amino acids. V dropped 6 bases and J dropped 1; count of bases not matched to a gene: 5. CDR3 nucleotides: TGTGCCAGCAGCCCCGGGGACAGGGGGAACACTGAAGCTTTCTTT. It translates to CASSPGDRGNTEAFF.

The genes are TRBV4-3 and TRBJ2-5; 7 positions match TRBD2. The germline CDR1 and CDR2 sequences are LGHNA and YSLEER. Losses at the gene ends were 1 base for V and 2 bases for J; bases not matched to a gene: 4. The CDR3 contains 15 residues. In DNA form, the CDR3 reads TGCGCCAGCAGCCAAGCCATGGGACTACAAGAGACCCAGTACTTC. It encodes CASSQAMGLQETQYF.

The CDR3 DNA reads as TGCAGCGTCAGAGCGGGGAATGGCGGGGAGCTGTTTTTT. This encodes CSVRAGNGGELFF. The rearrangement joins TRBV29-1 to TRBJ2-2; 7 positions agree with TRBD2. Germline values: CDR1 SQVTM, CDR2 ANQGSEA. After removal of 6 bases from V and 7 bases from J, the junction contained 8 bases not matched to a gene. The CDR3 has 13 amino acids.

This chain links TRBV19 with TRBJ2-5, with 7 bases fitting TRBD2. CDR3 size: 13 residues. Losses at the gene ends were 3 bases for V and 4 bases for J; bases not matched to a gene: 2. CDR1 is LNHDA, CDR2 SQIVND, per germline (reference sequence). The CDR3 sequence: CASSIREGETQYF. The DNA for the CDR3 is TGTGCCAGTAGTATCAGGGAGGGAGAGACCCAGTACTTC.

The chain is built from TRBV30 and TRBJ1-1; D is possibly TRBD1 (6 bases). Germline loops: CDR1 GTSNPN, CDR2 SVGIG (reference sequence). The ends were cut back, 7 bases at V and 2 bases at J, with 17 bases in the middle. This CDR3 is built from 14 residues. CDR3 region: CASVNGTFNTEAFF. The CDR3 region has the DNA TGTGCCTCGGTAAACGGGACATTTAACACTGAAGCTTTCTTT.

The chain has TRBV5-5 and TRBJ2-7, with TRBD1 matching over 7 bases. The CDR3 length is 15 residues. Germline values: CDR1 SGHKS, CDR2 YYEKEE (reference sequence). V lost 4 bases and J lost 12; bases outside the gene matches: 19. CDR3 bases: TGTGCCAGCAGCCCCGACGGACAGGTGGGAATGGGTCCGTACTTC. Amino acids: CASSPDGQVGMGPYF.

The chain employs TRBV25-1 and TRBJ1-3, with 9 bases identical to TRBD1. Germline values: CDR1 MGHDK, CDR2 SYGVNS. V trimming: 5 bases; J trimming: 7 bases; junction bases outside the gene matches: 6. The CDR3 loop spans 14 amino acids. DNA of the CDR3: TGTGCCAGCAGTTTGGGACAGGGAGTCAACACCATATATTTT. This translates into CASSLGQGVNTIYF. Drawing the rest from reference TRBV25-1 and TRBJ1-3, the complete variable domain is EADIYQTPRYLVIGTGKKITLECSQTMGHDKMYWYQQDPGMELHLIHYSYGVNSTEKGDLSSESTVSRIRTEHFPLTLESARPSHTSQYLCASSLGQGVNTIYFGEGSWLTVV.